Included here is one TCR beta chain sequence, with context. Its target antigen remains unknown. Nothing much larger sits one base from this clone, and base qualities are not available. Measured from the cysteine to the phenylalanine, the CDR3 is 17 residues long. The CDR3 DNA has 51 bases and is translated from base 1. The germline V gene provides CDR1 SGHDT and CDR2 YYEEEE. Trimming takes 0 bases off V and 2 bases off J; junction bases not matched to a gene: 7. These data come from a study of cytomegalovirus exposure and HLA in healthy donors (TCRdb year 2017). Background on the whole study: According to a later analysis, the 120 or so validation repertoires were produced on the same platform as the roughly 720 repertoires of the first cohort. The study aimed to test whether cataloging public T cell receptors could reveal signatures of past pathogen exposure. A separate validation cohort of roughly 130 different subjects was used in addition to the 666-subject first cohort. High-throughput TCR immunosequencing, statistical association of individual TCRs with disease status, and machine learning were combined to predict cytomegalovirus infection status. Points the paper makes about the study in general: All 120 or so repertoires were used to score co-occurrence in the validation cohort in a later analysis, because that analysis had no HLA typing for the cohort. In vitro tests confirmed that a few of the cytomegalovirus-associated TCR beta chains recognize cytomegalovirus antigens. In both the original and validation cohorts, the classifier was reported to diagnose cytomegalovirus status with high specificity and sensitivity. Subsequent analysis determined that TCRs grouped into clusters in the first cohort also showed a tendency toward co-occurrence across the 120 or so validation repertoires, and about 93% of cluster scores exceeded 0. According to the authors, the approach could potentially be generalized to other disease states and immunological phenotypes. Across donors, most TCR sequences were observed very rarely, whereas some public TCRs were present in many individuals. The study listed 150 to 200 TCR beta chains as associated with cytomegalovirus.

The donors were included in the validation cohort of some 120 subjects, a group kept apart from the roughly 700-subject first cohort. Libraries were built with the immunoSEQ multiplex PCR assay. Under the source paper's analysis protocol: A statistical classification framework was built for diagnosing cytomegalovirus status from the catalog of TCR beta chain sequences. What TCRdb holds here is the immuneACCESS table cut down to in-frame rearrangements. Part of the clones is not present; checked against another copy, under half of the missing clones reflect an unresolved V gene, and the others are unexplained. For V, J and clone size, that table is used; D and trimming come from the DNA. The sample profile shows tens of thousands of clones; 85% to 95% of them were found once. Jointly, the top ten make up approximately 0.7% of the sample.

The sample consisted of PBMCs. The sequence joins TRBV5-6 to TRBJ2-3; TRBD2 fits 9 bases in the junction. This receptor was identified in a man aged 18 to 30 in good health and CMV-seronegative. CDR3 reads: CASSLGLAGVYTDTQYF. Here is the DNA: TGTGCCAGCAGCTTGGGGTTAGCGGGGGTGTACACAGATACGCAGTATTTT.